Detailed here is one TCR beta chain. This clonotype showed up many times. No antigen is known for it. The sample holds no much larger clone one base away, and base qualities are not on file. The hyperthyroidism patients were between 18 and 65 years old and newly diagnosed, with a disease duration of less than 2 months. The study excluded patients with uncontrolled infections, other autoimmune diseases, pregnancy or lactation. Diagnoses relied on clinical symptoms, serum thyroxine and TRAb, thyroid ultrasound and orbital computed tomography. Blood from progressor patients was drawn when they were first diagnosed with hyperthyroidism, before any ophthalmopathy symptoms appeared. PBMCs were separated from 7.5 to 10 ml of fresh peripheral blood using Ficoll-Paque density gradient centrifugation. Patients classed as progressors first received a Graves' hyperthyroidism diagnosis and then went on to develop ophthalmopathy during follow-up. Total RNA was extracted with Trizol reagent, and quality was checked on an Agilent 2100 Bioanalyzer.

From a lookup of the germline V gene (reference sequence), CDR1 and CDR2 are DFQATT and SNEGSKA. CDR3 length: 14 amino acids, cysteine to phenylalanine. This entry keeps only the CDR3 DNA: 42 bases, framed from base 1. V lost 3 bases and J lost 2 bases; the stretch between them is 10 bases long. The TCR beta CDR3 regions were amplified from RNA transcripts. The first round of RT-PCR for the TCR CDR3 was performed with the HTBI primer set and the Qiagen OneStep RT-PCR kit. A second multiplex PCR round built the libraries, followed by size selection and purification. Paired-end sequencing of the libraries was performed with 100 bp reads on an Illumina HiSeq2000. Under the source paper's analysis protocol: SOAPnuke was used to process the raw data, removing reads that contained adapters or uncalled bases, had a mean Phred below 15, or lacked an exact match to the constant primer or identifier. COPE v1.2.5 was used to merge high-quality paired reads, and clonotypes were defined as unique nucleotide sequences. MiTCR v1.1 was used to align the clonotypes against IMGT TRBV, TRBD and TRBJ reference segments. Only V-J combinations with frequency above 0.0001, covering approximately 99% of repertoires, were analysed. The TCS score was defined as the ratio of F50 (clonal expansion) to E x V (chaos), calculated using BLOSUM62-based TCRdist between CDR3 peptides within each V-J. Welch's t-statistics and random forest reduced fewer than 600 V-J features to under 15, which were used in a naive Bayes classifier (R e1071). Starting from the raw public reads, TCRdb applied fastp trimming at Q25, assembled clones with MiXCR and retained in-frame beta chains. A single entry per CDR3 protein holds the most common genes and DNA from its merged rows. The V and J calls and clone size are TCRdb's, not the authors'. Counted in this sample were some 600,000 distinct CDR3 sequences; more than 11% of them appeared once. The top ten hold approximately 5.7% of the sample.

This entry belongs to a study of T cells in Graves' hyperthyroidism and ophthalmopathy (dated by TCRdb to about 2019). In the study overall: Peripheral blood samples were taken at the time of initial diagnosis, prior to any treatment. A discovery cohort of roughly 100 patients, roughly 40 with Graves' ophthalmopathy and approximately 60 with stable Graves' hyperthyroidism, was used to find distinguishing TCR V-J signatures. Prospective prediction of ophthalmopathy was tested in an independent validation cohort consisting of about 19 hyperthyroidism patients and 15 to 17 patients who later progressed to ophthalmopathy. The 100 or so discovery patients were randomly divided into training and test sets at a 7:3 ratio. Thyroid tissue and blood T-cell repertoires from several Graves' hyperthyroidism patients were also compared in the study. After blood sampling, hyperthyroidism patients were treated with methimazole at a starting dose of 30 mg daily, and ophthalmopathy patients were treated with high-dose intravenous methylprednisolone. The paper reports TCR Vbeta CDR3 sequencing of roughly 140 peripheral blood samples: 40 or so ophthalmopathy, roughly 74 hyperthyroidism and around 17 progressor patients. Study-level results and caveats: A 13 V-J signature model separated ophthalmopathy from stable hyperthyroidism, with about 88% sensitivity and roughly 82% specificity in cross-validation and 80%/75% in testing. Blood samples also contained most of the expanded thyroid clonotypes (frequency above 0.001), which suggests that blood repertoires may reflect thyroid immune responses. In validation, the model predicted progression to ophthalmopathy with approximately 70% sensitivity and approximately 72% specificity, a median of 6.5 months before onset. Sample size was not statistically predetermined, and blinding of investigators to group allocation was not performed.

The source of this sequence is a woman aged 25 to 45 with Graves' hyperthyroidism that later progressed to Graves' ophthalmopathy. The sample taken for sequencing was blood. Recombination connected TRBV20-1 to TRBJ1-4; the D gene is perhaps TRBD1, from 6 matching bases. The CDR3 corresponds to CSARWGQTNEKLFF. In nucleotides, the sequence is TGCAGTGCTAGGTGGGGGCAGACTAATGAAAAACTGTTTTTT.